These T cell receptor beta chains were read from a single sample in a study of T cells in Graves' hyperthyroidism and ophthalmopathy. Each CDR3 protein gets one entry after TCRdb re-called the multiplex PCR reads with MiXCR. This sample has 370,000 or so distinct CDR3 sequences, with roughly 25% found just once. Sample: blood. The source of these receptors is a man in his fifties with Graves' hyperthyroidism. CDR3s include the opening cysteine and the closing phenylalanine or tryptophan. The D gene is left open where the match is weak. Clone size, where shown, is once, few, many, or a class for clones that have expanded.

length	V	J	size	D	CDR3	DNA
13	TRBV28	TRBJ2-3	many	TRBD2	CASSASGTDTQYF	TGTGCCAGCAGCGCTAGCGGGACAGATACGCAGTATTTT
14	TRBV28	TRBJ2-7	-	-	CASRPGSAGGEQYF	TGTGCCAGCAGACCAGGGAGTGCGGGCGGCGAGCAGTACTTC
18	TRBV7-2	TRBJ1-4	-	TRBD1	CASSFGTGSTRGNEKLFF	TGTGCCAGCAGCTTCGGGACAGGGTCCACTCGCGGTAATGAAAAACTGTTTTTT
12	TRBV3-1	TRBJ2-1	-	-	CASSHSRGRRFF	TGTGCCAGCAGCCACTCCCGGGGGAGAAGGTTCTTC
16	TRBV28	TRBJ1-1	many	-	CASSLRQGLVNTEAFF	TGTGCCAGCAGTTTAAGGCAGGGACTCGTGAACACTGAAGCTTTCTTT
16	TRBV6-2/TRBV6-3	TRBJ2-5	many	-	CASSRGWLEAEETQYF	TGTGCCAGCAGCCGCGGCTGGCTAGAGGCGGAGGAGACCCAGTACTTC
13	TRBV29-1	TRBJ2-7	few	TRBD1	CSVGTGLTYEQYF	TGCAGCGTTGGGACAGGCCTAACCTACGAGCAGTACTTC
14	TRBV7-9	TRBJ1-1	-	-	CASRTTGLNTEAFF	TGTGCCAGCAGAACGACAGGACTGAACACTGAAGCTTTCTTT
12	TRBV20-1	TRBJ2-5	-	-	CSASSGRETQYF	TGCAGTGCTAGTTCTGGGAGAGAGACCCAGTACTTC
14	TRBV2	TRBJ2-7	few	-	CASSVKSFSYEQYF	TGTGCCAGCAGTGTGAAGTCCTTTTCCTACGAGCAGTACTTC
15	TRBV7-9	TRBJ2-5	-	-	CASSLGWAAQETQYF	TGTGCCAGCAGCTTAGGTTGGGCTGCACAAGAGACCCAGTACTTC
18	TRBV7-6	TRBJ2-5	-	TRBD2	CASSGSGLAGGWQETQYF	TGTGCCAGCAGCGGATCGGGACTAGCGGGAGGTTGGCAAGAGACCCAGTACTTC
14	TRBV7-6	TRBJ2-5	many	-	CASSLGGAKETQYF	TGTGCCAGCAGCTTAGGTGGGGCCAAAGAGACCCAGTACTTC
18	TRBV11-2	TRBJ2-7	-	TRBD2	CASSLGPLGGSNSYEQYF	TGTGCCAGCAGCTTAGGACCCCTCGGCGGGAGCAACTCCTACGAGCAGTACTTC
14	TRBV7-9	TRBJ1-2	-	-	CASSSPDLFYGYTF	TGTGCCAGCAGCTCACCGGACCTTTTCTATGGCTACACCTTC
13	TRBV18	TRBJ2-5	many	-	CASSPGHQETQYF	TGTGCCAGCTCACCGGGACACCAAGAGACCCAGTACTTC
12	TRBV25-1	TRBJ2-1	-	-	CASGLRYNEQFF	TGTGCCAGCGGTTTGCGATACAATGAGCAGTTCTTC